This T cell receptor beta chain was obtained from a study of identical twins. V lost 3 bases, J lost 8 bases, and 5 bases stayed unmatched. The CDR3 spans 14 residues. Germline CDR1 SGHTA, CDR2 FQGNSA. Template switching added a universal primer site, and cDNA bore unique molecular identifiers. TCRdb redid the calling of the 5' RACE reads with MiXCR, one entry per CDR3 protein. There are 220,000 or so distinct CDR3 sequences in the sample; about 7% occur only once, and roughly 3.7% lies in the top ten. Every one of the donors was a healthy Caucasian. A further study also used this sample, focusing on yellow fever vaccine responses in identical twins. That report adds: It has been reported that, in twins, the vaccine T cell response seemed partly convergent and partly personalized.

Sequenced sample: memory (CD45RO+) T cells sorted from blood. The genes are TRBV7-2 and TRBJ2-1, with 9 bases fitting TRBD2. The TCR originated in a woman between 18 and 29 years old in good health. The CDR3 spells CASSFGTSFYEQFF. CDR3 bases: TGTGCCAGCAGCTTTGGGACTAGCTTCTATGAGCAGTTCTTC.